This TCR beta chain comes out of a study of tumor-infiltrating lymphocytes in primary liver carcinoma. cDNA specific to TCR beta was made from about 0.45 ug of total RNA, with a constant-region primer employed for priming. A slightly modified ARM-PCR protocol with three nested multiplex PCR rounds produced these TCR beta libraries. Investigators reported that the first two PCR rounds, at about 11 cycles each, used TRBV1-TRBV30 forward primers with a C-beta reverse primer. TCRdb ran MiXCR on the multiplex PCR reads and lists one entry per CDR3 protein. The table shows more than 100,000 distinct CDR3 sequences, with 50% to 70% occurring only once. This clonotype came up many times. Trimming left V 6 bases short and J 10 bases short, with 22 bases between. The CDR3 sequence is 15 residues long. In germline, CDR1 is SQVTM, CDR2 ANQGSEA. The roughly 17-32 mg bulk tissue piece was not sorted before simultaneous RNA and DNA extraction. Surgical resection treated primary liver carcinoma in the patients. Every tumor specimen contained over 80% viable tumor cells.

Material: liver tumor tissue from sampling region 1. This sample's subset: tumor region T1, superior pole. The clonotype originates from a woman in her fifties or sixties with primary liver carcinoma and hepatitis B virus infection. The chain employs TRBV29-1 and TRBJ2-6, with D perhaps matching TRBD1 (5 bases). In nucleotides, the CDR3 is TGCAGCGTGCTTATCCGCGACAGCAGTAATAACGTCCTGACTTTC. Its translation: CSVLIRDSSNNVLTF.